This TCR beta chain stems from a study of post-analysis software for immune sequencing data. Unique molecular identifiers featured in each of the TCR beta cDNA libraries. Out of roughly 0.85 to 10 million T cells, 450,000 to 600,000 cDNA molecules were generated. TCRdb fed the PCR reads into MiXCR, producing one record per CDR3 protein. The sample yields around 440,000 distinct CDR3 sequences, around 40% seen once. A note on this clonotype: Antigen: not known.

Whole-study findings and limits: Co-batched samples clustered tightly together by F measure. Significantly lower normalized Chao1 diversity was found in patients with multiple sclerosis relative to controls.

The TCR originated in a girl under 18 with multiple sclerosis. Material for sequencing was blood.

This chain's CDR3 is CASDRDDGYGYTF. The CDR3, as DNA: TGTGCCTCGGACAGGGACGATGGCTATGGCTACACCTTC. The chain is built from TRBV5-5 and TRBJ1-2; TRBD1 aligns across 8 bases. The CDR3 loop spans 13 amino acids. V gave up 10 bases and J gave up 4 bases; unmatched junction bases: 9. Germline CDR1 SGHKS, CDR2 YYEKEE (reference sequence).